What follows are 30 T cell receptor beta chains derived from one specimen sequenced in a study of blood T cell repertoires in COVID-19 (TCRdb year 2020). Library construction relied on the immunoSEQ multiplex PCR assay. This is the immuneACCESS table as TCRdb keeps it, with only in-frame sequences that have V and J called. A part of the clones is gone; compared with another copy, unresolved V genes explain less than half, and the rest is unexplained. In all, the sample holds approximately 250,000 clones, and approximately 84% of those were seen once. 4% to 4.5% of the sample comes from the top ten. The source material was peripheral blood. These TCRs come from a man aged 50-59 years with acute or convalescent COVID-19.

The V call is TRBV3-1 (or the pseudogene TRBV3-2), the J call TRBJ1-3; D is unclear. Germline lookup yields CDR1 LGHDT and CDR2 YNNKEL (reference sequence). CDR3 length: 13 residues. Trimming removed 3 bases at V and 1 base at J, with 4 bases between. CDR3 loop: CASSHQSGNTIYF. The CDR3 nucleotides read TGTGCCAGCAGCCACCAGTCTGGAAACACCATATATTTT.

The chain couples TRBV6-5 to TRBJ2-1; 7 bases are a match to TRBD1. The junction had 7 bases not matched to a gene; V was cut back by 8 bases and J by 3 bases. Germline CDR1 reads MNHEY; CDR2 reads SVGAGI. This CDR3 has 14 residues. The CDR3 loop is CASRAGTDYNEQFF. DNA of the CDR3: TGTGCCAGCCGGGCCGGGACAGACTACAATGAGCAGTTCTTC.

This clone appeared once. J is TRBJ2-3 and V is TRBV3-1 (or the pseudogene TRBV3-2); 9 bases are shared with TRBD2. This CDR3 is 14 amino acids long. J gave up 2 bases and V 4 bases, and 1 base lay outside the gene matches. The germline CDR1 and CDR2 sequences are LGHDT and YNNKEL (reference sequence). As DNA, the CDR3 is TGTGCCAGCAGCCTAGCGGGGGTCACAGATACGCAGTATTTT. Amino acid sequence: CASSLAGVTDTQYF.

The V and J genes are TRBV10-3 and TRBJ2-7, with D uncertain. In germline, CDR1 is ENHRY, CDR2 SYGVKD. V lost 6 bases to trimming and J lost 0 bases, with 3 bases between them. The length of the CDR3 is 11 residues. The CDR3 sequence: CAISNSYEQYF. CDR3 bases: TGTGCCATCAGCAACTCCTACGAGCAGTACTTC.

The chain carries TRBV5-4 and TRBJ2-6; TRBD2 aligns across 10 bases. Trimming cost V 4 bases and J 11 bases; bases outside gene matches: 12. This CDR3 has 16 amino acids. Germline V gives CDR1 SGHNT, CDR2 YYREEE (reference sequence). CDR3 DNA: TGTGCCAGCAGCCGGGGTGCAGCGGGGGGGCCCGACGTCCTGACTTTC. Protein product: CASSRGAAGGPDVLTF.

V and J are TRBV7-9 and TRBJ1-1; 9 bases line up with TRBD1. Germline CDR1 and CDR2: SEHNR and FQNEAQ (reference sequence). The CDR3 length is 19 residues. V was clipped by 0 bases and J by 5 bases; unmatched bases: 16. The CDR3 reads CASSLAIGDRVYVGTEAFF. Here the CDR3 DNA reads TGTGCCAGCAGCTTAGCTATCGGGGACAGGGTCTATGTAGGAACTGAAGCTTTCTTT.

The CDR3 region is CASRPLGNEQFF. The CDR3 DNA is TGTGCCAGCAGACCCCTAGGCAATGAGCAGTTCTTC. The chain carries TRBV7-8 and TRBJ2-1; D gene uncertain. V lost 6 bases, J lost 6 bases, and 9 bases lay in between. The CDR3 length is 12 residues. Germline CDR1 reads SGHVS; CDR2 reads FQNEAQ.

This chain connects TRBV2 to TRBJ2-7; a possible D gene is TRBD1 (5 bases). V was clipped by 1 base and J by 2 bases, with 12 bases between them. The CDR3 consists of 15 residues. Germline CDR1 and CDR2: SNHLY and FYNNEI. The CDR3 DNA follows: TGTGCCAGCAGTGAAGAACAGGTATTTGCCTACGAGCAGTACTTC. This encodes CASSEEQVFAYEQYF.

V is TRBV27 and J is TRBJ1-1; D call uncertain. Per the germline V gene, CDR1 is MNHEY and CDR2 is SMNVEV (reference sequence). The CDR3 loop spans 14 amino acids. V was pared by 9 bases and J by 4 bases, with 18 bases between. The CDR3 bases are TGTGCCAGTCTTACCCAGTACCGGGGCACTGAAGCTTTCTTT. Amino acid sequence: CASLTQYRGTEAFF.

The V gene is TRBV5-1, the J gene TRBJ2-2, with D perhaps matching TRBD1 (5 bases). CDR3 size: 15 residues. V lost 1 base, J lost 5 bases, and 12 bases lay in between. Germline CDR1 is SGHRS and CDR2 is YFSETQ. The CDR3 sequence: CASSLKGWGTGELFF. The CDR3 DNA is TGCGCCAGCAGCTTGAAGGGGTGGGGAACCGGGGAGCTGTTTTTT.

This rearrangement joins TRBV24-1 to TRBJ1-5, with a possible D match to TRBD1 (5 bases). This CDR3 has 15 amino acids. Trimming cost V 5 bases and J 4 bases, with 14 bases left between them. Germline V gene data show CDR1 as KGHDR and CDR2 as SFDVKD. The CDR3 is CATSAGQGGNQPQHF. The CDR3 DNA sequence: TGTGCCACCAGTGCGGGCCAGGGAGGAAATCAGCCCCAGCATTTT.

This chain connects TRBV5-4 to TRBJ2-5; D is possibly TRBD2 (6 bases). Trimming removed 4 bases from V and 1 base from J, with 14 bases in between. This CDR3 has 15 amino acids. Germline V gene data show CDR1 as SGHNT and CDR2 as YYREEE (reference sequence). CDR3 DNA sequence: TGTGCCAGCAGCCCGGGACTGGGGGTCCAAGAGACCCAGTACTTC. It is translated as CASSPGLGVQETQYF. Filled out from reference TRBV5-4 and TRBJ2-5, the complete variable domain reads ETGVTQSPTHLIKTRGQQVTLRCSSQSGHNTVSWYQQALGQGPQFIFQYYREEENGRGNFPPRFSGLQFPNYSSELNVNALELDDSALYLCASSPGLGVQETQYFGPGTRLLVL.

The chain uses TRBV7-9 and TRBJ2-2; D might be TRBD1 (6 bases). The germline gives CDR1 SEHNR, CDR2 FQNEAQ (reference sequence). V lost 2 bases to trimming and J lost 6 bases, with 13 bases between them. CDR3 size: 15 residues. CDR3 coding DNA: TGTGCCAGCAGCTTACTACAGGGCAACGCCGGGGAGCTGTTTTTT. The encoded protein is CASSLLQGNAGELFF.

The rearrangement uses TRBV7-8 and TRBJ2-7, with D perhaps matching TRBD2 (6 bases). This CDR3 contains 13 residues. Germline CDR1 is SGHVS and CDR2 is FQNEAQ. V lost 6 bases and J 5 bases, leaving 14 bases between the germline ends. The CDR3 bases are TGTGCCAGCAGTTCTAGACTAGGAAACGAGCAGTACTTC. It yields the protein CASSSRLGNEQYF.

The J gene is TRBJ2-5, the V gene TRBV6-5; D not resolved. Between the trimmed V and J ends, which lost 4 bases and 0 bases, there was a span of 9 bases. The CDR3 is made up of 14 amino acids. Germline V gene data show CDR1 as MNHEY and CDR2 as SVGAGI. CDR3 region: CASSLGDNQETQYF. The CDR3 DNA follows: TGTGCCAGCAGTTTGGGCGATAACCAAGAGACCCAGTACTTC.

CDR3 sequence reads: CASSHLGTGTDTQYF. The DNA of the CDR3 is TGTGCCAGCAGCCACCTGGGCACGGGCACAGATACGCAGTATTTT. The chain uses TRBV3-1 (or the pseudogene TRBV3-2) and TRBJ2-3, with D unresolved. Germline CDR1 reads LGHDT; CDR2 reads YNNKEL (reference sequence). This CDR3 has 15 amino acids. Trimming took off 3 bases at V and 1 base at J, with 11 bases between the two ends.

The chain combines TRBV30 with TRBJ1-6, with 7 nucleotides matching TRBD1. After removal of 5 bases from V and 0 bases from J, the junction contained 7 bases not matched to a gene. Germline V CDR1 and CDR2: GTSNPN, SVGIG (reference sequence). CDR3 length: 16 residues. The DNA for the CDR3 is TGTGCCTGGGAACAGGGGCCGAGCTCCTATAATTCACCCCTCCACTTT. Translated, it gives CAWEQGPSSYNSPLHF.

This clone was picked up a small number of times. The genes are TRBV6-5 and TRBJ1-5; tentative D call: TRBD1 (6 bases). The V and J ends lost 6 bases and 0 bases respectively, with 12 bases between them. CDR1 MNHEY and CDR2 SVGAGI come from the germline V gene. The CDR3 spans 15 residues. DNA of the CDR3: TGTGCCAGCAGCCCCGACAGGTTTAGCAATCAGCCCCAGCATTTT. Its translation: CASSPDRFSNQPQHF.

This chain connects TRBV19 to TRBJ2-2; D possibly corresponds to TRBD2 (5 bases). This CDR3 region has 14 residues. Germline V gene data show CDR1 as LNHDA and CDR2 as SQIVND (reference sequence). Trimming stripped 1 base from V and 6 bases from J, with 9 bases between. In DNA, the CDR3 is TGTGCCAGTAGTATAGTTACGGGGTCCGGGGAGCTGTTTTTT. Protein: CASSIVTGSGELFF.

This chain joins TRBV9 and TRBJ2-7; 11 bases are shared with TRBD2. Germline trimming cut 2 bases from V and 2 bases from J; bases unmatched to any gene: 3. This CDR3 spans 15 amino acids. CDR1 and CDR2 (germline): SGDLS, YYNGEE. CDR3 sequence: CASSVTSGTPYEQYF. CDR3 bases: TGTGCCAGCAGCGTGACTAGCGGGACCCCCTACGAGCAGTACTTC.

The chain employs TRBV6-5 and TRBJ2-7; D gene uncertain. CDR3 size: 11 residues. From germline, CDR1 is MNHEY and CDR2 SVGAGI. The V and J ends lost 10 bases and 6 bases respectively, with 13 bases between them. The CDR3 DNA follows: TGTGCCACCCAAAGTCAGTCCGAGCAGTACTTC. Its protein product is CATQSQSEQYF.

This chain joins TRBV7-9 and TRBJ2-5; 7 nucleotides agree with TRBD2. The CDR3 length is 16 residues. Trimming cost V 1 base and J 5 bases; bases outside gene matches: 10. CDR1 and CDR2 (germline): SEHNR, FQNEAQ (reference sequence). CDR3: CASSLESGMRSETQYF. CDR3 coding DNA: TGTGCCAGCAGCTTAGAGAGCGGGATGAGGTCGGAGACCCAGTACTTC.

The chain couples TRBV6-5 to TRBJ1-6; D might be TRBD1 (6 bases). CDR1 and CDR2 from the germline V gene are MNHEY and SVGAGI. This CDR3 region has 15 residues. V was pared by 0 bases and J by 6 bases, with 9 bases between. This chain's CDR3 is CASSYSGAVNSPLHF. Here the CDR3 DNA reads TGTGCCAGCAGTTACTCGGGGGCAGTTAATTCACCCCTCCACTTT.

Regarding this clone: This sample includes further DNA sequences coding for the same CDR3. The genes are TRBV5-1 and TRBJ2-7, with D unresolved. Trimming removed 0 bases from V and 3 bases from J, with 10 bases in between. The germline CDR1 and CDR2 sequences are SGHRS and YFSETQ. The CDR3 is 14 residues long. CDR3 sequence: CASSLDRTNYEQYF. CDR3 DNA: TGCGCCAGCAGCTTGGACAGAACCAACTACGAGCAGTACTTC.

This rearrangement joins TRBV6-5 to TRBJ1-5, with D possibly matching TRBD1 (5 bases). V gave up 5 bases and J gave up 3 bases, with 8 bases separating them. The CDR3 spans 13 residues. Germline CDR1 MNHEY, CDR2 SVGAGI. The CDR3 coding sequence is TGTGCCAGCAGTAAGGGGTTCAATCAGCCCCAGCATTTT. Residues: CASSKGFNQPQHF.

This chain joins TRBV15 and TRBJ2-1, with 10 bases identical to TRBD2. CDR3 length: 16 amino acids. V lost 4 bases and J lost 6; bases outside the gene matches: 9. The V gene's germline CDR1 is LNHNV and CDR2 YYDKDF (reference sequence). CDR3 sequence reads: CATSNGTSAFSNEQFF. The DNA of the CDR3 is TGTGCCACCAGCAATGGGACTAGCGCCTTCTCCAATGAGCAGTTCTTC.

The V and J genes are TRBV9 and TRBJ1-1; 7 bases are a match to TRBD1. Germline CDR1 reads SGDLS; CDR2 reads YYNGEE. The CDR3 length is 14 residues. The V gene end was trimmed by 4 bases and the J gene end by 4 bases; junction bases not matched to a gene: 7. The CDR3 region is CASSLRQGFTEAFF. CDR3 coding DNA: TGTGCCAGCAGCCTACGACAGGGTTTCACTGAAGCTTTCTTT.

V and J are TRBV6-5 and TRBJ1-2; 7 bases are a match to TRBD1. V lost 0 bases to trimming and J lost 5 bases; unmatched junction nucleotides: 9. The CDR3 length is 16 residues. Germline values: CDR1 MNHEY, CDR2 SVGAGI. In nucleotides, the CDR3 is TGTGCCAGCAGTTACTCAAATTCGGGACAGAAGTATGGCTACACCTTC. Residues: CASSYSNSGQKYGYTF.

With regard to this clone: This sample also contains other DNA sequences that code for the same CDR3. The rearrangement links TRBV2 to TRBJ1-2; D is unresolved. This CDR3 is 12 amino acids long. Trimming shortened V by 4 bases and J by 2 bases, and 5 bases separated the two germline ends. The germline gives CDR1 SNHLY, CDR2 FYNNEI. The CDR3 sequence: CASSGQNYGYTF. Written as DNA, the CDR3 is TGTGCCAGCAGTGGGCAGAACTATGGCTACACCTTC. Full variable domain (rest looked up from reference TRBV2 and TRBJ1-2): EPEVTQTPSHQVTQMGQEVILRCVPISNHLYFYWYRQILGQKVEFLVSFYNNEISEKSEIFDDQFSVERPDGSNFTLKIRSTKLEDSAMYFCASSGQNYGYTFGSGTRLTVV.

In DNA form, the CDR3 reads TGTGCCAGCAGCGTAGAGGGACAGGGGGGTAATGAGCAGTTCTTC. It specifies CASSVEGQGGNEQFF. The chain joins TRBV9 to TRBJ2-1; TRBD1 agrees at 11 bases. The germline V gene has CDR1 SGDLS and CDR2 YYNGEE. With 0 bases clipped from V and 7 bases from J, the junction kept 3 bases outside the gene matches. The CDR3 loop spans 15 amino acids.